This T cell receptor (beta chain) was identified during a study of blood T cell repertoires in COVID-19. Clones were read by immunoSEQ multiplex PCR, and TCRdb kept only the in-frame ones, dropping some. The sample records approximately 170,000 clones, under 90% being singletons. CDR1 is LNHDA, CDR2 SQIVND, per germline (reference sequence). CDR3 length equals 15 residues. V lost 6 bases and J 3 bases, leaving 15 bases between the germline ends. Source material: peripheral blood. The receptor's source is a woman at least 80 years old with acute or convalescent COVID-19. This chain joins TRBV19 and TRBJ1-5; tentatively, D is TRBD1 (6 bases). The CDR3 protein is CASRIRGGLNQPQHF. As DNA, the CDR3 is TGTGCCAGTAGAATCCGGGGGGGCCTCAATCAGCCCCAGCATTTT. The full variable domain, with the rest looked up from reference TRBV19 and TRBJ1-5, is DGGITQSPKYLFRKEGQNVTLSCEQNLNHDAMYWYRQDPGQGLRLIYYSQIVNDFQKGDIAEGYSVSREKKESFPLTVTSAQKNPTAFYLCASRIRGGLNQPQHFGDGTRLSIL.